The sequence of this T cell receptor (beta chain) was determined in a study of immune cell composition in non-small cell lung cancer. Study results and caveats: Squamous carcinomas (around 80%) more often had tumour-associated clones >0.5% than adenocarcinomas (around 33%).

Details on this clone: Antigen: not known.

Here immunoSEQ multiplex PCR was the method, and the copy in TCRdb shows in-frame clones only, minus some. Among about 3,100 clones, roughly 80% were seen once, and the ten largest hold approximately 9.6%. The trim removed 11 bases at V and 3 bases at J, leaving 9 bases unmatched. This CDR3 has 13 residues. Germline V gives CDR1 SNHLY, CDR2 FYNNEI. The sequenced material came from lung tumor tissue. The sequence derives from a human donor with non-small cell lung cancer. The V call is TRBV2, the J call TRBJ2-7, with 8 bases fitting TRBD2. CDR3 loop: CAGRSGGIYEQYF. The CDR3 DNA follows: TGTGCCGGACGATCGGGGGGGATCTACGAGCAGTACTTC.